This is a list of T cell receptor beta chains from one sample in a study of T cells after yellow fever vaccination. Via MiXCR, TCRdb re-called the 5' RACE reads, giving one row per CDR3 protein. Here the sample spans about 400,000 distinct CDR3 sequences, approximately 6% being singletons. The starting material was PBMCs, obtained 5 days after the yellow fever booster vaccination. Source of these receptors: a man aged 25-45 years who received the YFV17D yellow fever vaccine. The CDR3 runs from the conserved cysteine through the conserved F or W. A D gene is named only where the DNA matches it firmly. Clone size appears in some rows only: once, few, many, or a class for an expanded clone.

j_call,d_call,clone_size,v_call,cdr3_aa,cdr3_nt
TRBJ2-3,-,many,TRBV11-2,CASSPKPADTQYF,TGTGCCAGCAGCCCTAAGCCTGCAGATACGCAGTATTTT
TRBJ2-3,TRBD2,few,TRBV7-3,CASSLTRASGTTDTQYF,TGTGCCAGCAGCTTAACCAGGGCTAGCGGGACCACAGATACGCAGTATTTT
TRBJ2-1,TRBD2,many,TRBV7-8,CASSAVGLAGGKFF,TGTGCCAGCAGCGCGGTAGGACTAGCGGGAGGGAAGTTCTTC
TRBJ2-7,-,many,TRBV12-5,CASGKGSSYEQYF,TGTGCTAGTGGTAAAGGAAGCTCCTACGAGCAGTACTTC
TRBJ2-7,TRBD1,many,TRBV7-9,CASRLIQGSEQYF,TGTGCCAGCAGACTAATACAGGGGAGCGAGCAGTACTTC
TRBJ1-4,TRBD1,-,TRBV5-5,CASSIGTGQNEKLFF,TGTGCCAGCAGCATAGGGACAGGGCAGAATGAAAAACTGTTTTTT
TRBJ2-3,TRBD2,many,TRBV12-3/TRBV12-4,CASSRLALTDTQYF,TGTGCCAGCAGCCGACTAGCGCTCACAGATACGCAGTATTTT
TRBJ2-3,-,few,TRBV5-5,CASSSEGPDTQYF,TGTGCCAGCAGCTCAGAGGGGCCAGATACGCAGTATTTT
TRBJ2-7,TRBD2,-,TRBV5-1,CASSREGLAGSYEQYF,TGCGCCAGCAGCAGGGAAGGACTAGCGGGATCCTACGAGCAGTACTTC
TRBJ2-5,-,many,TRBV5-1,CASSSQSGKVETQYF,TGCGCCAGCAGCTCCCAATCAGGGAAGGTCGAGACCCAGTACTTC
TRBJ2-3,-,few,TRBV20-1,CSAREAGSTDTQYF,TGCAGTGCTAGAGAGGCCGGAAGCACAGATACGCAGTATTTT
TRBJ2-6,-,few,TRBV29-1,CSVVVARAGPLSGANVLTF,TGCAGCGTTGTTGTAGCCAGGGCCGGGCCCCTCTCTGGGGCCAACGTCCTGACTTTC
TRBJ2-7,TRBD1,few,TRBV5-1,CATGQGTGEQYF,TGCGCCACCGGACAGGGGACGGGTGAGCAGTACTTC
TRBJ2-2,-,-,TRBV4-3,CASSQGFSGFTGELFF,TGCGCCAGCAGCCAAGGATTTAGCGGTTTCACCGGGGAGCTGTTTTTT
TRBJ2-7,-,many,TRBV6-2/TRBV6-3,CASSKELGPYEQYF,TGTGCCAGCAGCAAAGAACTCGGGCCCTACGAGCAGTACTTC
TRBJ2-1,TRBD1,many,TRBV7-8,CASSLGYRGLVLSPNEQFF,TGTGCCAGCAGCTTAGGGTACAGGGGGTTAGTTCTCTCCCCTAATGAGCAGTTCTTC
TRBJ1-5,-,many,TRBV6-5,CASSSQPPSSNQPQHF,TGTGCCAGCAGTTCCCAACCCCCCAGTAGCAATCAGCCCCAGCATTTT
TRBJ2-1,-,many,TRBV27,CASSLVGSVNEQFF,TGTGCCAGCAGTTTAGTAGGTAGCGTCAATGAGCAGTTCTTC
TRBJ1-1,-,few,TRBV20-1,CSAPREGGVGAFF,TGCAGTGCCCCCCGGGAGGGGGGCGTCGGAGCTTTCTTT
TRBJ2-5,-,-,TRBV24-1,CATSVKETQYF,TGTGCCACCAGTGTAAAAGAGACCCAGTACTTC
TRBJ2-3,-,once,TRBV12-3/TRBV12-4,CACSPGTDTQYF,TGTGCCTGCAGTCCAGGTACAGATACGCAGTATTTT
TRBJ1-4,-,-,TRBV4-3,CASSQDLREKLFF,TGCGCCAGCAGCCAAGATCTCCGGGAAAAACTGTTTTTT
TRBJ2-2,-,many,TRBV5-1,CASSLAPGNTGELFF,TGCGCCAGCAGCTTGGCCCCAGGGAACACCGGGGAGCTGTTTTTT
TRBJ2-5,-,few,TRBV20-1,CSAVPGDVQGGETQYF,TGCAGTGCGGTTCCGGGGGACGTCCAGGGCGGGGAGACCCAGTACTTC
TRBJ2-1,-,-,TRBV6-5,CASSNSPRVWFF,TGTGCCAGCTCCAACAGTCCTAGAGTTTGGTTCTTC
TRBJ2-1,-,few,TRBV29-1,CSAAARGVDEQFF,TGCAGCGCGGCGGCTAGGGGTGTTGATGAGCAGTTCTTC
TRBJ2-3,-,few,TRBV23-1,CASSSDRHTDTQYF,TGCGCCAGCAGTTCAGACAGGCACACAGATACGCAGTATTTT
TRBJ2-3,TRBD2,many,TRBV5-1,CASSLETSGSTDTQYF,TGCGCCAGCAGCTTGGAAACTAGCGGGAGTACAGATACGCAGTATTTT
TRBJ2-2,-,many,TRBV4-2,CASSQDWQPPGELFF,TGTGCCAGCAGCCAAGATTGGCAGCCCCCCGGGGAGCTGTTTTTT
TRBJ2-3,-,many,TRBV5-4,CASSLVADTQYF,TGTGCCAGCAGCTTGGTAGCAGATACGCAGTATTTT
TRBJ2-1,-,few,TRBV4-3,CASSQSRWGAQDNEQFF,TGCGCCAGCAGCCAGTCCAGGTGGGGGGCGCAAGACAATGAGCAGTTCTTC